The 24 T cell receptor beta chains below come from one sample, sequenced in a study of blood T cell repertoires in COVID-19. Using immunoSEQ multiplex PCR, the repertoire was profiled, and TCRdb retains in-frame clones only, with some absent. The table has roughly 150,000 clones, over 70% seen once. The sequencing sample was made of PBMCs or T cells enriched from blood (not recorded which). The receptors here all came from a woman in her 40s with acute COVID-19.

The chain is built from TRBV3-1 (or the pseudogene TRBV3-2) and TRBJ1-3; 10 nucleotides agree with TRBD1. Per germline, CDR1 LGHDT and CDR2 YNNKEL (reference sequence). V lost 3 bases and J lost 2; bases outside the gene matches: 4. This CDR3 is built from 16 residues. This chain's CDR3 is CASSQGQGSPGNTIYF. The CDR3 DNA reads TGTGCCAGCAGCCAGGGACAGGGGTCCCCTGGAAACACCATATATTTT.

The chain employs TRBV10-3 and TRBJ1-5; a weak D match, TRBD1 (5 bases). Trimming took off 2 bases at V and 4 bases at J, with 15 bases between the two ends. Germline CDR1 ENHRY, CDR2 SYGVKD. The CDR3 contains 16 residues. CDR3 nucleotide sequence: TGTGCCATCAGTGAGAGGGTAGGGGCGACTAATCAGCCCCAGCATTTT. Translating gives CAISERVGATNQPQHF.

The rearrangement uses TRBV5-1 and TRBJ2-2; 9 bases agree with TRBD2. The CDR3 sequence is 15 residues long. Germline V gives CDR1 SGHRS, CDR2 YFSETQ. After removal of 3 bases from V and 4 bases from J, the junction contained 4 bases not matched to a gene. The DNA of the CDR3 is TGCGCCAGCAGCTGGATAGCGGGAGTCACCGGGGAGCTGTTTTTT. This sequence encodes CASSWIAGVTGELFF.

V and J are TRBV2 and TRBJ2-3; 8 bases fit TRBD2. The CDR3 consists of 17 residues. V shed 7 bases and J 2 bases; nucleotides not matched to a gene: 14. CDR1 SNHLY and CDR2 FYNNEI come from the germline V gene. Here the CDR3 DNA reads TGTGCCAGCAACTTAGCGGGGCAAGGGGCGGCCACAGATACGCAGTATTTT. Amino acids: CASNLAGQGAATDTQYF.

The chain combines TRBV27 with TRBJ1-1; possibly TRBD1 for D (6 bases). Germline assignment: CDR1 MNHEY and CDR2 SMNVEV (reference sequence). This CDR3 has 16 amino acids. V was shortened by 4 bases and J by 2 bases, with 17 bases between the two germline ends. The CDR3 coding sequence is TGTGCCAGCAGTTCTGGACAGCCTGACACAAACACTGAAGCTTTCTTT. The encoded protein is CASSSGQPDTNTEAFF.

J is TRBJ2-2 and V is TRBV14; TRBD1 agrees at 10 bases. Germline CDR1 is SGHDN and CDR2 is FVKESK. The CDR3 is 18 amino acids. Trimming at V came to 4 bases and at J to 3 bases, leaving 11 bases not matched to a gene. The CDR3 nucleotides are TGTGCCAGCAGCCCAAACCCCGGGACAGGGGCCCACACCGGGGAGCTGTTTTTT. This translates into CASSPNPGTGAHTGELFF.

The rearrangement joins TRBV9 to TRBJ2-2, with 9 bases fitting TRBD2. V dropped 4 bases and J dropped 0; count of bases not matched to a gene: 4. Looked up from germline, CDR1 is SGDLS and CDR2 is YYNGEE. The CDR3 has 16 residues. The DNA for the CDR3 is TGTGCCAGCAGCCCTTGGACTAGCGCGAACACCGGGGAGCTGTTTTTT. This encodes CASSPWTSANTGELFF.

The V and J genes are TRBV6-6 and TRBJ2-1, with TRBD2 identical over 15 bases. The length of the CDR3 is 20 residues. Germline trimming cut 6 bases from V and 3 bases from J; bases unmatched to any gene: 15. Germline assignment: CDR1 MNHNY and CDR2 SVGAGI (reference sequence). The CDR3 DNA reads TGTGCCAGCAGCGTCGGACGGACTGGGACTAGCGGGGGGTACTACAATGAGCAGTTCTTC. Its translation is CASSVGRTGTSGGYYNEQFF.

The rearrangement uses TRBV29-1 and TRBJ2-1; D unclear. The CDR3 is 11 residues long. V lost 8 bases to trimming and J lost 1 base, with 6 bases between them. Per germline, CDR1 SQVTM and CDR2 ANQGSEA. The CDR3 loop is CSTRSYNEQFF. CDR3 in DNA: TGCAGCACCAGGTCCTACAATGAGCAGTTCTTC.

The CDR3 coding sequence is TGCGCCAGCAGCCGGACATTACAAGAGACCCAGTACTTC. This codes for CASSRTLQETQYF. The V call is TRBV4-1, the J call TRBJ2-5; perhaps TRBD1 as D (5 bases). The germline V and J ends were trimmed by 4 bases and 2 bases, with 8 bases remaining between them. Germline-derived CDR1 and CDR2 are MGHRA and YSYEKL. CDR3 length: 13 residues.

The chain uses TRBV27 and TRBJ2-7; 9 bases agree with TRBD1. CDR3 length: 15 amino acids. Germline CDR1 is MNHEY and CDR2 is SMNVEV (reference sequence). The V gene end was trimmed by 5 bases and the J gene end by 2 bases; junction bases not matched to a gene: 7. The CDR3 DNA is TGTGCCAGCAGTCCGCTGGACAGGGGAACCTACGAGCAGTACTTC. Protein product: CASSPLDRGTYEQYF.

The genes are TRBV7-2 and TRBJ2-5; 7 nucleotides line up with TRBD2. The CDR3 covers 14 residues. The germline V gene encodes CDR1 SGHTA and CDR2 FQGNSA. V shed 4 bases and J 1 base; nucleotides not matched to a gene: 3. The DNA of the CDR3 is TGTGCCAGCAGCTCCATAGCGGGCCAAGAGACCCAGTACTTC. Its translation is CASSSIAGQETQYF.

The J gene is TRBJ1-3, the V gene TRBV5-4; D possibly corresponds to TRBD1 (5 bases). This CDR3 comprises 18 residues. The germline V gene encodes CDR1 SGHNT and CDR2 YYREEE (reference sequence). Trimming cost V 3 bases and J 2 bases, with 21 bases left between them. The CDR3 loop reads CASSSGGVRGQAGNTIYF. CDR3 bases: TGTGCCAGCAGCTCGGGGGGAGTTAGGGGCCAAGCTGGAAACACCATATATTTT.

V and J are TRBV11-3 and TRBJ1-1; D is uncertain. Germline-derived CDR1 and CDR2 are SGHNT and YENEEA. Trimming removed 4 bases at V and 4 bases at J, with 10 bases between. This CDR3 has 13 residues. The CDR3 bases are TGTGCCAGCAGCTCAGGTCGGGGCACTGAAGCTTTCTTT. It is translated as CASSSGRGTEAFF.

The chain joins TRBV5-5 to TRBJ1-2; 9 bases agree with TRBD1. Trimming cost V 4 bases and J 6 bases; bases outside gene matches: 10. This CDR3 has 15 amino acids. Germline assignment: CDR1 SGHKS and CDR2 YYEKEE (reference sequence). The DNA of the CDR3 is TGTGCCAGCAGCAGAGACAGGGGGGAGGTGGATGGCTACACCTTC. Its protein is CASSRDRGEVDGYTF.

V and J are TRBV24-1 and TRBJ1-4; D remains unclear. The CDR3 extends over 14 amino acids. CDR1 KGHDR and CDR2 SFDVKD come from the germline V gene. Between the trimmed V and J ends, which lost 5 bases and 11 bases, there was a span of 17 bases. As DNA, the CDR3 is TGTGCCACCAGTGGTGCCGGACCCTGGGAGAAACTGTTTTTT. This encodes CATSGAGPWEKLFF.

The chain combines TRBV7-9 with TRBJ2-5; D is perhaps TRBD2 (6 bases). V shed 7 bases and J shed 0 bases, with 9 bases lying between them. The CDR3 is 13 residues long. Germline CDR1 SEHNR, CDR2 FQNEAQ (reference sequence). CDR3 DNA: TGTGCCAGCACCCCGGGGGACCAAGAGACCCAGTACTTC. This translates into CASTPGDQETQYF.

The V and J genes are TRBV10-2 and TRBJ2-3; a weak D match, TRBD2 (6 bases). Per the germline V gene, CDR1 is WSHSY and CDR2 is SAAADI. The CDR3 loop spans 14 amino acids. V lost 4 bases and J lost 4, with 12 bases in between. The CDR3: CASSGGVHADTQYF. For the CDR3, the DNA is TGCGCCAGCAGTGGGGGGGTGCACGCAGATACGCAGTATTTT.

A single count supports this clone. The chain joins TRBV4-2 to TRBJ2-5, with a weak D call TRBD2 (6 bases). This CDR3 region has 15 residues. Deletions cut 4 bases from V and 5 bases from J, with 17 bases between. CDR1 and CDR2 (germline): LGHNA, YNFKEQ. The CDR3 DNA follows: TGTGCCAGCAGCCGAGAAACTAGCCCCTCCGAGACCCAGTACTTC. This codes for CASSRETSPSETQYF.

A few counts support this clone. The rearrangement links TRBV6-5 to TRBJ1-2, with a weak D call TRBD1 (5 bases). The germline V gene has CDR1 MNHEY and CDR2 SVGAGI. There are 12 residues in the CDR3. Between the trimmed V and J ends, which lost 8 bases and 4 bases, there was a span of 11 bases. CDR3 loop: CASWDLVYGYTF. The CDR3 DNA follows: TGTGCCAGCTGGGACTTAGTCTATGGCTACACCTTC.

The genes are TRBV19 and TRBJ1-1; TRBD1 matches 9 bases. The CDR3 runs 14 residues. The trim removed 3 bases at V and 4 bases at J, leaving 3 bases unmatched. Germline V lookup: CDR1 LNHDA, CDR2 SQIVND (reference sequence). The CDR3 DNA follows: TGTGCCAGTAGTATCCCGGACAGGGGCACTGAAGCTTTCTTT. The encoded protein is CASSIPDRGTEAFF.

The genes are TRBV30 and TRBJ1-2; 9 nucleotides align to TRBD1. V shed 7 bases and J 1 base; nucleotides not matched to a gene: 4. CDR1 and CDR2 (germline): GTSNPN, SVGIG (reference sequence). The CDR3 runs to 13 residues. The CDR3: CASDRGDNYGYTF. The CDR3 DNA is TGTGCCTCGGACAGGGGAGATAACTATGGCTACACCTTC. Looking up the rest from reference TRBV30 and TRBJ1-2 gives the full variable domain: SQTIHQWPATLVQPVGSPLSLECTVEGTSNPNLYWYRQAAGRGLQLLFYSVGIGQISSEVPQNLSASRPQDRQFILSSKKLLLSDSGFYLCASDRGDNYGYTFGSGTRLTVV.

This chain joins TRBV7-8 and TRBJ1-1; TRBD1 is a possible D gene (5 bases). Germline V gene sequence: CDR1 SGHVS, CDR2 FQNEAQ. The CDR3 totals 14 residues. The V end lost 5 bases, the J end lost 2 bases, and 12 bases lay between the germline ends. CDR3 sequence: CASSTRGTNTEAFF. The CDR3 DNA is TGTGCCAGCAGCACCCGAGGGACTAACACTGAAGCTTTCTTT.

The rearrangement uses TRBV6-1 and TRBJ1-2; a possible D gene is TRBD1 (6 bases). The CDR3 contains 14 residues. Trimming took off 1 base at V and 8 bases at J, with 14 bases between the two ends. Germline CDR1 is MNHNS and CDR2 is SASEGT. CDR3: CASSEGTASRGYTF. The CDR3 bases are TGTGCCAGCAGTGAAGGGACAGCGTCTAGAGGCTACACCTTC.